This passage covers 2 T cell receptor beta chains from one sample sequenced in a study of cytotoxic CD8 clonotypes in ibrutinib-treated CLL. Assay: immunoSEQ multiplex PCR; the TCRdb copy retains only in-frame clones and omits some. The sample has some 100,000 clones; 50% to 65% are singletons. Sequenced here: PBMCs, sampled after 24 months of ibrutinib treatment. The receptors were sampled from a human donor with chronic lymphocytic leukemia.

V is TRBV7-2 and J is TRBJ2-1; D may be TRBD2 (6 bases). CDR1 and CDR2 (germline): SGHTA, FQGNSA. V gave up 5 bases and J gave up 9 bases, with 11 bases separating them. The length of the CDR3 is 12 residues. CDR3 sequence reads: CASSSLGGEQFF. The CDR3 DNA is TGTGCCAGCAGCAGTCTGGGGGGTGAGCAGTTCTTC.

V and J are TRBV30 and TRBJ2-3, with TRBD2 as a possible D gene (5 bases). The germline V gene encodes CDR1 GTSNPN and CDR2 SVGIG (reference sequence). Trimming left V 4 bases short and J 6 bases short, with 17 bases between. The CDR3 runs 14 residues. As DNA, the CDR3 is TGTGCCTGGAACGCGGGCGGATACGGGGATACGCAGTATTTT. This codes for CAWNAGGYGDTQYF. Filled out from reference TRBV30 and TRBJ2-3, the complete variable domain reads SQTIHQWPATLVQPVGSPLSLECTVEGTSNPNLYWYRQAAGRGLQLLFYSVGIGQISSEVPQNLSASRPQDRQFILSSKKLLLSDSGFYLCAWNAGGYGDTQYFGPGTRLTVL.